These T cell receptor beta chains were read from a single sample in a study of PD-1 and CTLA-4 blockade in melanoma. Clones were sequenced by immunoSEQ multiplex PCR, and TCRdb holds only the in-frame ones, with some missing. The profile shows around 31,000 clones, roughly 90% of them singletons. This sample comprised CD8+ T cells from peripheral blood, obtained from a patient given anti-PD-1 treatment. These receptors were collected from a human donor with melanoma. The CDR3 runs from the conserved cysteine through the conserved F or W. A D gene is named only where the DNA matches it firmly. The listing skips clone size in some rows; elsewhere it reads once, few, many or a size class.

J gene,clone size,V gene,D gene,CDR3 DNA,CDR3 protein
TRBJ1-6,.,TRBV7-8,.,TGTGCCAGCAGCGGACGGGAAGCTGCTTCACCCCTCCACTTT,CASSGREAASPLHF
TRBJ1-5,.,TRBV15,.,TGTGCCACCAGCAGAGCGAGTAATACAGGCGTCGGCAATCAGCCCCAGCATTTT,CATSRASNTGVGNQPQHF
TRBJ2-6,.,TRBV27,.,TGTGCCAGCAGTTTTAACAGGGTCTCTGGGGCCAACGTCCTGACTTTC,CASSFNRVSGANVLTF
TRBJ2-5,.,TRBV6-5,.,TGTGCCAGCAGTTACTCAAAGTACCAAGAGACCCAGTACTTC,CASSYSKYQETQYF
TRBJ2-2,.,TRBV12-3/TRBV12-4,.,TGTGCCAGCAGGACACAGGGTACCGGGGAGCTGTTTTTT,CASRTQGTGELFF
TRBJ1-6,.,TRBV4-1,.,TGCGCCAGCAGCCAAGATTGGGGGAGTAATTCACCCCTCCACTTT,CASSQDWGSNSPLHF
TRBJ2-2,.,TRBV3-1/TRBV3-2,.,TGTGCCAGCAGCCAAACCCACTCCCGGGTGGACACGTTCGGGGAGCTGTTTTTT,CASSQTHSRVDTFGELFF
TRBJ1-6,.,TRBV28,.,TGTGCCAGCAATGGACTTCCCAGCTCCTATAATTCACCCCTCCACTTT,CASNGLPSSYNSPLHF
TRBJ2-1,once,TRBV28,.,TGTGCCAGCAGATTAGGTCTTTTGGGCAATGAGCAGTTCTTC,CASRLGLLGNEQFF
TRBJ1-6,.,TRBV7-6,.,TGTGCCAGCAGCTTAACGCAGGGAATCCATTCACCCCTCCACTTT,CASSLTQGIHSPLHF
TRBJ1-3,.,TRBV29-1,.,TGCAGCGTTGCCCGGGGGGACACCATATATTTT,CSVARGDTIYF
TRBJ2-7,few,TRBV20-1,TRBD1,TGCAGTGCCTTAACAGGGGACGAGCAGTACTTC,CSALTGDEQYF
TRBJ1-4,once,TRBV29-1,TRBD1,TGCAGCGTTGAAGAAACAGGGGCTAATGAAAAACTGTTTTTT,CSVEETGANEKLFF
TRBJ2-7,.,TRBV7-6,.,TGTGCCAGCAGCCTCGAGGGTTTCTACGAGCAGTACTTC,CASSLEGFYEQYF
TRBJ1-5,.,TRBV4-2,.,TGTGCCAGCAGCCAAGGGGCAGGGGAAAATCAGCCCCAGCATTTT,CASSQGAGENQPQHF
TRBJ2-1,.,TRBV7-9,.,TGTGCCAGCAGCTTAGGTGTTGGGAAGCATGAGCAGTTCTTC,CASSLGVGKHEQFF
TRBJ2-4,.,TRBV10-3,TRBD2,TGTGCCACAAGCGCTGGAGTAGCGGGGGGCCCGGAAAACATTCAGTACTTC,CATSAGVAGGPENIQYF
TRBJ2-5,.,TRBV29-1,.,TGCAGCGTTGAAGATCACAGGGTTAGCAGGCTCGAGGAGACCCAGTACTTC,CSVEDHRVSRLEETQYF
TRBJ2-1,.,TRBV6-2/TRBV6-3,.,TGTGCCAGCAGTTACTCGACTTACTATGAGCAGTTCTTC,CASSYSTYYEQFF
TRBJ2-7,.,TRBV7-2,TRBD2,TGTGCCAGCAGCTTTGGTAGCGGGGGGGGCAGATACGAGCAGTACTTC,CASSFGSGGGRYEQYF
TRBJ2-6,.,TRBV7-9,.,TGTGCCAGCAGCCCGCTCCCCTGGTCCGTCTCTGGGGCCAACGTCCTGACTTTC,CASSPLPWSVSGANVLTF
TRBJ1-2,.,TRBV21-1,.,TGTGCCAGCAGCAATGGGACAGACTATGGCTACACCTTC,CASSNGTDYGYTF
TRBJ2-1,.,TRBV2,TRBD1,TGTGCCAGCAGTGCAGGACAGGGGTTTGGCAATGAGCAGTTCTTC,CASSAGQGFGNEQFF
TRBJ2-2,.,TRBV6-5,.,TGTGCCAGCATACGGGATAGCCCTACCGGGGAGCTGTTTTTT,CASIRDSPTGELFF
TRBJ1-5,.,TRBV27,TRBD1,TGTGCCAGCAGTTCCGGGACAGGGAGGCAGCCCCAGCATTTT,CASSSGTGRQPQHF
TRBJ1-5,.,TRBV6-1,TRBD1,TGTGCCAGCAGTGAAGATCACAGGGGGAGCAATCAGCCCCAGCATTTT,CASSEDHRGSNQPQHF
TRBJ1-2,.,TRBV5-1,.,TGCGCCAGCAGCTTGGACAGCTATGGCTACACCTTC,CASSLDSYGYTF
TRBJ1-2,.,TRBV6-1,.,TGTGCCAGCAGTGAACGGGCAGTGGTCTATGGCTACACCTTC,CASSERAVVYGYTF
TRBJ2-2,.,TRBV29-1,.,TGCAGCGTTGTCACGCCGAACACCGGGGAGCTGTTTTTT,CSVVTPNTGELFF
TRBJ2-7,.,TRBV15,.,TGTGCCACCAGCAGCCCCCAGCAGTCCTACGAGCAGTACTTC,CATSSPQQSYEQYF
TRBJ1-2,.,TRBV24-1,TRBD1,TGTGCCACCAGTGACCCAGACAGGGCTGGGAGCCATGGCTACACCTTC,CATSDPDRAGSHGYTF
TRBJ2-1,.,TRBV19,TRBD2,TGTGCCACTCTCCAACCGGGCGGGGGACCCGGGAATGAGCAGTTCTTC,CATLQPGGGPGNEQFF
TRBJ2-1,.,TRBV28,TRBD2,TGTGCCAGCAGCAGGACTAGCGGGGGGAGAAATGAGCAGTTCTTC,CASSRTSGGRNEQFF
TRBJ2-1,.,TRBV24-1,TRBD1,TGTGCCACCAGTGACCCGCGACAGGGTAGGGAATATGAGCAGTTCTTC,CATSDPRQGREYEQFF
TRBJ2-2,.,TRBV7-6,TRBD2,TGTGCCAGCAGCTCCGGGACTAGATTCGGGGAGCTGTTTTTT,CASSSGTRFGELFF
TRBJ1-5,.,TRBV19,TRBD1,TGTGCCAGTGGGGACAGGGTTCAGAATCAGCCCCAGCATTTT,CASGDRVQNQPQHF
TRBJ1-5,.,TRBV24-1,.,TGTGCCACCAGTGATTTCCCCGATCAGCCCCAGCATTTT,CATSDFPDQPQHF
TRBJ2-1,.,TRBV19,TRBD1,TGTGCCAGTAGAAAAGGGACAGGGGAAGGCTCCTACAATGAGCAGTTCTTC,CASRKGTGEGSYNEQFF
TRBJ2-2,.,TRBV7-6,.,TGTGCCAGCAGCTTAGAGCCTAACACCGGGGAGCTGTTTTTT,CASSLEPNTGELFF
TRBJ1-5,.,TRBV27,.,TGTGCCAGCAGTTTAAACAGTGGAAATCGTCAGCCCCAGCATTTT,CASSLNSGNRQPQHF
TRBJ2-7,.,TRBV7-8,.,TGTGCCAGCAGCACCGAGGCCGAGCAGTACTTC,CASSTEAEQYF
TRBJ2-7,.,TRBV14,.,TGTGCCAGCAGCCAAGAACAGGACGAGCAGTACTTC,CASSQEQDEQYF
TRBJ2-1,few,TRBV6-6,.,TGTGCCAGCAGTTACTCGGGCAGTTCGGATGAGCAGTTCTTC,CASSYSGSSDEQFF
TRBJ2-7,.,TRBV28,.,TGTGCCAGCAGTTTAGACAGCTCCTACGAGCAGTACTTC,CASSLDSSYEQYF
TRBJ1-2,.,TRBV19,TRBD1,TGTGCCACCTCCAGGGGGGCTAACTATGGCTACACCTTC,CATSRGANYGYTF
TRBJ2-4,.,TRBV2,.,TGTGCCAGCAGGCCGGATGGGATGGGGCTTTCGGAGTACTTC,CASRPDGMGLSEYF